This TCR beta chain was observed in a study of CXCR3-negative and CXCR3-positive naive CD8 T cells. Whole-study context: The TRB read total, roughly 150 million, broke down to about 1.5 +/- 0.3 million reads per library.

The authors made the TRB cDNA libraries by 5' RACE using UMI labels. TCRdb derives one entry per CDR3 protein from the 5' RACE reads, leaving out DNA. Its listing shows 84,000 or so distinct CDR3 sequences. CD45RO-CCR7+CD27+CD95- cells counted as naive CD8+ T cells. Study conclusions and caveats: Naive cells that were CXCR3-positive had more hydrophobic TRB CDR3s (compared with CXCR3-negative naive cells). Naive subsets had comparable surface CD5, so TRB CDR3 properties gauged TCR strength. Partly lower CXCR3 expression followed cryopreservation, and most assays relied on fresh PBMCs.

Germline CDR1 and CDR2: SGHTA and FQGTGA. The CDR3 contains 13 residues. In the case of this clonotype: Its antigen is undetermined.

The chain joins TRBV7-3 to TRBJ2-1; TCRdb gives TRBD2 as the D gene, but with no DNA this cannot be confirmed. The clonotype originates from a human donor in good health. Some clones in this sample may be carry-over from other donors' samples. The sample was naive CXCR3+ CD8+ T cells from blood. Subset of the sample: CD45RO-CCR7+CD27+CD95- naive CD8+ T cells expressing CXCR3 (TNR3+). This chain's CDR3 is CASSLGGYDEQFF.